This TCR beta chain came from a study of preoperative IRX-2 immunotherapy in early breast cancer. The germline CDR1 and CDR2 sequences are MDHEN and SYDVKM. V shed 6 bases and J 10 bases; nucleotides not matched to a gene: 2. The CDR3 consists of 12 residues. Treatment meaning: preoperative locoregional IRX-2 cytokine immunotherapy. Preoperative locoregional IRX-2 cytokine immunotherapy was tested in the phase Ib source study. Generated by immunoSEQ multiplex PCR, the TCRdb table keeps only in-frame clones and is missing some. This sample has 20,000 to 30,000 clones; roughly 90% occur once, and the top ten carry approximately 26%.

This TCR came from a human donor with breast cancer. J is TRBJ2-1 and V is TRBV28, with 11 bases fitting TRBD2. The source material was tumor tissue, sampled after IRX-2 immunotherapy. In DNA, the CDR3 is TGTGCCAGCAGCTTAGCGGGGGGGGAGCAGTTCTTC. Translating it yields CASSLAGGEQFF.